This T cell receptor beta chain was captured in a study of blood T cells in healthy people across ages. Study-wide context: About one barcoded beta molecule per two T cells came from capture by template switching. Study observations and caveats: Diversity estimates from one million T cells were considered underestimates. Relative to aged donors, long-lived donors carried more naive CD4+ cells and displayed higher diversity.

Primers used in a second PCR of about 7 to 12 cycles were a sample-barcoded 5' primer and a J-beta primer mix. A tag from a template-switch adaptor with 12 random nucleotides marked each cDNA molecule. TCRdb re-called the 5' RACE reads with MiXCR, one entry per CDR3 protein. The table lists about 630,000 distinct CDR3 sequences, roughly 20% of them singletons. CDR1 and CDR2 from the germline V gene are MDHEN and SYDVKM. CDR3 length: 14 residues. This clonotype was detected a few times. What it binds is unknown. Germline and junction disagree at one end, which may indicate a read error. This sequence was found in a man aged 65 to 79 in good health. The genes are TRBV28 and TRBJ2-1; D gene unclear. Sequenced sample: blood. This chain's CDR3 is CASSPYGSNNEQFF. The CDR3 DNA is TGTGCCAGCAGCCCCTACGGCTCCAACAATGAGCAGTTCTTC.